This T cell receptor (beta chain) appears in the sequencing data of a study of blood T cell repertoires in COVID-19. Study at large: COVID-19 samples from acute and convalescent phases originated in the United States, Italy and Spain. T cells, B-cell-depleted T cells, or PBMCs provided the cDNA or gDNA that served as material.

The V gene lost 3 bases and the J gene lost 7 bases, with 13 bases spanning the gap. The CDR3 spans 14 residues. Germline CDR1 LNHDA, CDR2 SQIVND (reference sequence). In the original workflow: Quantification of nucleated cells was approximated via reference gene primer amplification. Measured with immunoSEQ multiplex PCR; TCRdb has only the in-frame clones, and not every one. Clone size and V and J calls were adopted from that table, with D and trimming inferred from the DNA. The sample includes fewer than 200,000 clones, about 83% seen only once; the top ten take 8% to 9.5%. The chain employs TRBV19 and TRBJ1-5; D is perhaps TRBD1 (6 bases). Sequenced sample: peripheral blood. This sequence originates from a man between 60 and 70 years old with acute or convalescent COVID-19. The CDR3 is CASSIIYQGQPQHF. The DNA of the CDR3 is TGTGCCAGTAGTATCATATATCAGGGGCAGCCCCAGCATTTT.